This T cell receptor beta chain was observed in a study of control samples from healthy donors and cancer patients (TCRdb year 2020). This clone was counted only a few times. The clone's antigen remains unknown. No base-level quality is on record; no much larger clone is a single base apart. The library was built by means of the immunoSEQ multiplex PCR assay. Not all clones reach the TCRdb copy of this immuneACCESS table, which keeps in-frame sequences only. Checked studies attribute under half of the gap to unresolved V genes and leave the rest unexplained. This sample has about 270,000 clones in its table, and roughly 82% of those were observed once. Roughly 14% of the sample goes to the ten largest clones. This sequence was found in a woman aged 55-69 years with lung cancer. Sequencing was carried out using PBMCs.

The DNA is TGCGCCAGCAGCTCAAGGGGAGAGGACACTGAAGCTTTCTTT. Translated, it reads CASSSRGEDTEAFF. The rearrangement combines TRBV5-1 with TRBJ1-1, with TRBD1 tentatively as D gene (5 bases match). The CDR3 goes from the cysteine to the phenylalanine over 14 residues. The only DNA kept is the CDR3, 42 bases in frame from the first base. Based on the germline V gene, the CDR1 and CDR2 sequences are SGHRS and YFSETQ. Trimming takes 3 bases from V and 3 bases from J, and the germline ends sit 12 bases apart.